Following are 18 T cell receptor beta chains from one sample sequenced in a study of cytomegalovirus exposure and HLA in healthy donors. A multiplex PCR was run with 60 Vbeta primers and 13 Jbeta primers. Clones were read by immunoSEQ multiplex PCR, and TCRdb kept only the in-frame ones, dropping some. The data contain under 250,000 clones, approximately 81% of them singletons. The specimen was PBMCs. These receptors all stem from a girl aged 2-10 years in good health and CMV-seronegative.

V and J are TRBV7-9 and TRBJ2-2; D perhaps matches TRBD2 (7 bases). The germline CDR1 and CDR2 sequences are SEHNR and FQNEAQ (reference sequence). V was trimmed by 5 bases and J by 7 bases, leaving 20 bases between them. This CDR3 has 16 residues. The CDR3 DNA sequence: TGTGCCAGCAGCCAGAGGGGGGGGCGCCTCCGCGGGGAGCTGTTTTTT. It is translated as CASSQRGGRLRGELFF.

The V gene is TRBV10-1, the J gene TRBJ2-7, with TRBD2 matching 9 bases. The CDR3 length is 16 residues. Germline-derived CDR1 and CDR2 are WNHNN and SYGVQD (reference sequence). V lost 3 bases to trimming and J lost 1 base; unmatched junction nucleotides: 7. The CDR3 nucleotides are TGCGCCAGCAGTGATGGTGCGGGAGGGGGATCCTACGAGCAGTACTTC. Translating it yields CASSDGAGGGSYEQYF.

This chain links TRBV6-8 with TRBJ2-5, with 9 nucleotides matching TRBD1. The assigned J gene may be wrong: the sequence end matches TRBJ2-7 better. The CDR3 is 14 amino acids. Germline-derived CDR1 and CDR2 are MNHGY and SAAAGT. This chain's CDR3 is CASSQGQGSYEQYF. Written as DNA, the CDR3 is TGTGCCAGCAGCCAGGGACAGGGCTCCTACGAGCAGTACTTC.

As to this clone: This is likely a read error, given that the CDR3 carries no conserved phenylalanine or tryptophan at its end. The DNA is omitted, as the CDR3 cannot be located on it reliably, and the CDR3 follows TCRdb's listing. The chain recombines TRBV19 with TRBJ1-4; TRBD1, the table's D call, lacks a check against the DNA. The CDR3 contains 9 residues when both ends are counted. Looked up from germline, CDR1 is LNHDA and CDR2 is SQIVND (reference sequence). The CDR3 sequence is CASPDRAFS.

CDR3 coding DNA: TGTGCCAGCAGTCCCCTTTCGGGAGGAGAGACCCAGTACTTC. This translates into CASSPLSGGETQYF. J is TRBJ2-5 and V is TRBV6-5; 7 nucleotides match TRBD2. The germline gives CDR1 MNHEY, CDR2 SVGAGI. Trimming took 5 bases from V and 4 from J; bases not matched to a gene: 7. This CDR3 contains 14 residues.

The chain joins TRBV30 to TRBJ1-2; 7 positions match TRBD1. CDR1 GTSNPN and CDR2 SVGIG come from the germline V gene (reference sequence). The CDR3 runs to 14 residues. Trimming at V came to 3 bases and at J to 8 bases, leaving 12 bases not matched to a gene. This CDR3 reads CAWRIYRGPEGYTF. CDR3 nucleotides: TGTGCCTGGAGGATCTACAGGGGTCCGGAGGGCTACACCTTC.

This chain links TRBV19 with TRBJ1-2; D is unclear. This CDR3 has 15 residues. V was pared by 6 bases and J by 7 bases, with 21 bases between. Germline V gene data show CDR1 as LNHDA and CDR2 as SQIVND (reference sequence). The DNA of the CDR3 is TGTGCCAGTAGAGCCGGGGTTATACGCGGCGGTGGCTACACCTTC. This gives the protein CASRAGVIRGGGYTF.

This clone showed up just a few times. This chain links TRBV29-1 with TRBJ2-2; D is unclear. CDR3 length: 14 residues. Trimming stripped 4 bases from V and 0 bases from J, with 9 bases between. Germline CDR1 reads SQVTM; CDR2 reads ANQGSEA. DNA for the CDR3: TGCAGCGTTGTGGGCAGCTCGAACACCGGGGAGCTGTTTTTT. Amino acid sequence: CSVVGSSNTGELFF.

The chain links TRBV7-9 to TRBJ2-3, with unresolved D. Trimming pared 5 bases from V and 1 base from J, leaving 4 bases between. CDR1 is SEHNR and CDR2 is FQNEAQ in the germline V gene (reference sequence). CDR3 length equals 12 residues. As DNA, the CDR3 is TGTGCCAGCAGCCCCGGCACAGATACGCAGTATTTT. Amino acid sequence: CASSPGTDTQYF.

V usage is TRBV29-1 and J usage is TRBJ2-5; possible D gene TRBD2, 5 bases. CDR1 is SQVTM and CDR2 is ANQGSEA in the germline V gene. V lost 7 bases, J lost 4 bases, and 19 bases lay in between. This CDR3 contains 14 residues. This CDR3 reads CSGEPGVLGETQYF. The CDR3 DNA reads TGCAGCGGGGAACCCGGGGTTTTGGGAGAGACCCAGTACTTC. Supplemented by reference TRBV29-1 and TRBJ2-5, the full variable domain reads SAVISQKPSRDICQRGTSLTIQCQVDSQVTMMFWYRQQPGQSLTLIATANQGSEATYESGFVIDKFPISRPNLTFSTLTVSNMSPEDSSIYLCSGEPGVLGETQYFGPGTRLLVL.

V is TRBV9 and J is TRBJ2-5; 12 bases agree with TRBD2. J lost 4 bases, V lost 2 bases, and 3 bases had no gene match. The V gene's germline CDR1 is SGDLS and CDR2 YYNGEE. The CDR3 contains 15 residues. CDR3 amino acids: CASSVGLAGRETQYF. CDR3 nucleotides: TGTGCCAGCAGCGTCGGACTAGCGGGGAGAGAGACCCAGTACTTC.

The chain recombines TRBV4-1 with TRBJ2-7; maybe TRBD1 (6 bases). CDR3 length: 17 amino acids. The germline V gene has CDR1 MGHRA and CDR2 YSYEKL. Trimming took off 1 base at V and 3 bases at J, with 19 bases between the two ends. CDR3 nucleotides: TGCGCCAGCAGCCAAGGTCCCACTGGACAGAGCCTCTACGAGCAGTACTTC. Encoded protein: CASSQGPTGQSLYEQYF.

V is TRBV2 and J is TRBJ2-4; tentative D call: TRBD2 (7 bases). Trimming took off 3 bases at V and 8 bases at J, with 17 bases between the two ends. The CDR3 is 15 amino acids. Germline CDR1 reads SNHLY; CDR2 reads FYNNEI. The CDR3 DNA sequence: TGTGCCAGCAGTGACCAGGGGCGCGGGGGTTACATTCAGTACTTC. Amino acids: CASSDQGRGGYIQYF.

This rearrangement joins TRBV4-2 to TRBJ2-5; D is possibly TRBD2 (5 bases). Germline V gene data show CDR1 as LGHNA and CDR2 as YNFKEQ. Trimming shortened V by 3 bases and J by 5 bases, and 19 bases separated the two germline ends. This CDR3 is built from 16 residues. The CDR3, as DNA: TGTGCCAGCAGCCAGGCAGTCGCCCACGGGGAGGAGACCCAGTACTTC. Its translation: CASSQAVAHGEETQYF.

The rearrangement joins TRBV7-6 to TRBJ2-5; 9 nucleotides agree with TRBD2. The CDR3 covers 16 residues. Germline V gene data show CDR1 as SGHVS and CDR2 as FNYEAQ. Germline trimming cut 4 bases from V and 1 base from J; bases unmatched to any gene: 7. CDR3 amino acids: CASSSLSGSVQETQYF. The CDR3 DNA sequence: TGTGCCAGCAGCTCACTTAGCGGGAGTGTCCAAGAGACCCAGTACTTC.

This chain uses TRBV12-2 with TRBJ1-5; the table calls TRBD1, which could not be checked here. TRBV12-2 is marked as a pseudogene. The CDR3 length is 16 residues. CDR3 residues: CASRLALGTEVQPQHF. The CDR3 DNA is TGTGCAAGTCGCTTAGCGCTTGGGACAGAAGTTCAGCCCCAGCATTTT.

This sequence joins TRBV7-9 and TRBJ1-4; D ambiguous. Per germline, CDR1 SEHNR and CDR2 FQNEAQ (reference sequence). CDR3 length equals 14 residues. Trimming left V 6 bases short and J 2 bases short, with 10 bases between. The DNA for the CDR3 is TGTGCCAGCAGTGAAGCTAGGACTAATGAAAAACTGTTTTTT. Protein product: CASSEARTNEKLFF.

V usage is TRBV5-5 and J usage is TRBJ1-2; 8 nucleotides line up with TRBD1. This CDR3 contains 13 residues. Germline-derived CDR1 and CDR2 are SGHKS and YYEKEE (reference sequence). V shed 5 bases, J shed 8 bases, and the junction held 8 bases outside the gene matches. The CDR3 DNA reads TGTGCCAGCAGTCCGGACAGGGACCGCGGCTACACCTTC. Its translation is CASSPDRDRGYTF.